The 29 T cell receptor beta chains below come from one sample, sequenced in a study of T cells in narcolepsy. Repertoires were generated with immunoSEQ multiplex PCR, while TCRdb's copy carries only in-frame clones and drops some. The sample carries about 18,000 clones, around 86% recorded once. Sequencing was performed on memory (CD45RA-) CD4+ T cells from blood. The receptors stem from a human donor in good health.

CDR3 nucleotide sequence: TGTGCCAGCAGCTTGGCTCGGGGCCGGAACACTGAAGCTTTCTTT. It encodes CASSLARGRNTEAFF. The chain combines TRBV5-4 with TRBJ1-1; the D gene is possibly TRBD1 (5 bases). CDR1 and CDR2 (germline): SGHNT, YYREEE (reference sequence). V lost 0 bases and J 1 base, leaving 10 bases between the germline ends. The CDR3 runs 15 residues.

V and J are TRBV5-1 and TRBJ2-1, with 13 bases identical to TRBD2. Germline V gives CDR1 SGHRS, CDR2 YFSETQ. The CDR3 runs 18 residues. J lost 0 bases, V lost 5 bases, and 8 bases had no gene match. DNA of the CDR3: TGCGCCAGCAGTCCGACTAGCGGGGGGCCACTCTCCTACAATGAGCAGTTCTTC. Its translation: CASSPTSGGPLSYNEQFF. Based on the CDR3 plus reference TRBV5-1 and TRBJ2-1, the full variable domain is KAGVTQTPRYLIKTRGQQVTLSCSPISGHRSVSWYQQTPGQGLQFLFEYFSETQRNKGNFPGRFSGRQFSNSRSEMNVSTLELGDSALYLCASSPTSGGPLSYNEQFFGPGTRLTVL.

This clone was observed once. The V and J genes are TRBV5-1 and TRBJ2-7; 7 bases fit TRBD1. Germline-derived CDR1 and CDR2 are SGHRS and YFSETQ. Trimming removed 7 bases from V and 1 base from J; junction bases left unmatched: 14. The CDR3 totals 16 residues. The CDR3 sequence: CASYLSSDRLSYEQYF. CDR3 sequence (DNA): TGCGCCAGCTATTTGTCCTCGGACAGGCTGTCCTACGAGCAGTACTTC.

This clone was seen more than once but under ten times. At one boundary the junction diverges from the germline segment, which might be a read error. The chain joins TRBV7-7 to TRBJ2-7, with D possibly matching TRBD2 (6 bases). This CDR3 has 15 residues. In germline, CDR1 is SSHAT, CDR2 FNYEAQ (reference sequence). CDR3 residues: CASSLSEGSSYEQYF. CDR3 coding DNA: TGTGCTAGCAGCTTATCGGAGGGTAGCTCCTACGAGCAGTACTTC. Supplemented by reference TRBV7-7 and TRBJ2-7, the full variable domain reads GAGVSQSPRYKVTKRGQDVTLRCDPISSHATLYWYQQALGQGPEFLTYFNYEAQPDKSGLPSDRFSAERPEGSISTLTIQRTEQRDSAMYRCASSLSEGSSYEQYFGPGTRLTVT.

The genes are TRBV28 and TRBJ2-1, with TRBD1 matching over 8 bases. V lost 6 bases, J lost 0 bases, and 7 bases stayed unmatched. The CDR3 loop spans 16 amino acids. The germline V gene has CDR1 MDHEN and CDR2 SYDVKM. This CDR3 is CASSTDGTGSYNEQFF. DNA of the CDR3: TGTGCCAGCAGCACCGATGGGACAGGCTCCTACAATGAGCAGTTCTTC. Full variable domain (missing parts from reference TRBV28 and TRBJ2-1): DVKVTQSSRYLVKRTGEKVFLECVQDMDHENMFWYRQDPGLGLRLIYFSYDVKMKEKGDIPEGYSVSREKKERFSLILESASTNQTSMYLCASSTDGTGSYNEQFFGPGTRLTVL.

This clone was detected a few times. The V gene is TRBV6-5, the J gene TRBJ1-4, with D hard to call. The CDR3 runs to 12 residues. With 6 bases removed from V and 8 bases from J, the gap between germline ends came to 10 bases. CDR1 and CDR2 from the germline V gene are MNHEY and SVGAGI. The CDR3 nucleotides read TGTGCCAGCAGCCCACTCGGAGAAAAACTGTTTTTT. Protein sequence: CASSPLGEKLFF.

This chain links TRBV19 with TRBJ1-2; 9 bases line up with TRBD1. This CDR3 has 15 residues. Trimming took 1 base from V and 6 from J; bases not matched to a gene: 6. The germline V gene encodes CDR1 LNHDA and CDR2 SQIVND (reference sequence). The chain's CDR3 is CASSIAGQGRDGYTF. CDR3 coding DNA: TGTGCCAGTAGTATAGCGGGACAGGGAAGAGATGGCTACACCTTC.

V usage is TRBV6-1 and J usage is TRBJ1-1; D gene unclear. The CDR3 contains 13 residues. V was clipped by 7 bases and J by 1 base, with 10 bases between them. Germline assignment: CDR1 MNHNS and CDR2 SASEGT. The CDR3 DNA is TGTGCCAGCACTTCTCTCACGAACACTGAAGCTTTCTTT. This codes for CASTSLTNTEAFF.

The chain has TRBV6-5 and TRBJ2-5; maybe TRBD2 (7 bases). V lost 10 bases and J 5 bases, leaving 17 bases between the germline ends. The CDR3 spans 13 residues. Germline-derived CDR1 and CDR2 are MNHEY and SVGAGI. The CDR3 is CATNGGGSETQYF. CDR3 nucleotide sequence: TGTGCCACGAATGGGGGGGGCAGCGAGACCCAGTACTTC.

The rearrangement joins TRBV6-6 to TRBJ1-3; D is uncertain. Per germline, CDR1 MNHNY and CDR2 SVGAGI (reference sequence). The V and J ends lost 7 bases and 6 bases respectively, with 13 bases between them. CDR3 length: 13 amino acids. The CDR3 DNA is TGTGCCAGCATGCCTCTGTCGCAAAACACCATATATTTT. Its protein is CASMPLSQNTIYF.

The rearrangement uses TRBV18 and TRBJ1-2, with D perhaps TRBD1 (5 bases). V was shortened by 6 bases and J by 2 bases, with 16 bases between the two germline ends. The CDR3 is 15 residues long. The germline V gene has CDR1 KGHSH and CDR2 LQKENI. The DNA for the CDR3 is TGTGCCAGCTCCCCAGACAGCTTACCAAACTATGGCTACACCTTC. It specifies CASSPDSLPNYGYTF.

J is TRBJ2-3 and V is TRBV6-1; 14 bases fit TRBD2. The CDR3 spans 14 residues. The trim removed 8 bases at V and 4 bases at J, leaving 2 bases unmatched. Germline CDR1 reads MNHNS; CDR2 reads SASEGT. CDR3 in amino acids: CASRTSGGSDTQYF. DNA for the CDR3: TGTGCCAGCCGGACTAGCGGGGGGTCAGATACGCAGTATTTT.

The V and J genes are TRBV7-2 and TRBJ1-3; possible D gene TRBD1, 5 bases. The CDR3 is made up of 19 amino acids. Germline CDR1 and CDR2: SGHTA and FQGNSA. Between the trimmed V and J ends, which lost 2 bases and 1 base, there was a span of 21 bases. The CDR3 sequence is CASSLYGLIGTGSGNTIYF. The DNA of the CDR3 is TGTGCCAGCAGCTTATATGGACTGATAGGGACTGGTTCTGGAAACACCATATATTTT.

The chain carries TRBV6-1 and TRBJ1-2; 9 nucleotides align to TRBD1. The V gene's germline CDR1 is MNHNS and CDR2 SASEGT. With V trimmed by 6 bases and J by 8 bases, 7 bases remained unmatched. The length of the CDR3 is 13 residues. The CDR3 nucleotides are TGTGCCAGCAGAATAAGGACAGGGGAAGGCTACACCTTC. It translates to CASRIRTGEGYTF.

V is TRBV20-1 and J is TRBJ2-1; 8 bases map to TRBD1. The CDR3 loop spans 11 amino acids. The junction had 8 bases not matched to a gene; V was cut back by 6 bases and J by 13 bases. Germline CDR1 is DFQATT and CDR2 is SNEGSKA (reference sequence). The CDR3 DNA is TGCAGTGCCTCCACGTCAGGGGGCCAGTTCTTC. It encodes CSASTSGGQFF.

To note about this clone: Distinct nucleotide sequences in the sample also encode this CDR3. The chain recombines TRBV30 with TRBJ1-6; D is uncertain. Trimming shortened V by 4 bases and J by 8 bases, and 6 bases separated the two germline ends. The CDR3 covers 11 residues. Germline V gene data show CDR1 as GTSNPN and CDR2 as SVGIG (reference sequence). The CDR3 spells CAWTRDSPLHF. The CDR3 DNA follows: TGTGCCTGGACAAGGGATTCACCCCTCCACTTT.

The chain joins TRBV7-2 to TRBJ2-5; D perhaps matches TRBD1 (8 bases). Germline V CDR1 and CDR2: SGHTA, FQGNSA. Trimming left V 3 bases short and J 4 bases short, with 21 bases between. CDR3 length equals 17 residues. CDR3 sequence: CASSFRQGRVAGETQYF. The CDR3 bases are TGTGCCAGCAGCTTTAGACAGGGGCGGGTAGCGGGAGAGACCCAGTACTTC.

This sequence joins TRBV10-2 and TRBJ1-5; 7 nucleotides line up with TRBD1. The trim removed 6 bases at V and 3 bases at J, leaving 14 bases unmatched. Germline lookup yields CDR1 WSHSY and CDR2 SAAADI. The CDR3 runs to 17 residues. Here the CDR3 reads CASRAERGRISNQPQHF. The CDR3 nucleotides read TGCGCCAGCAGGGCCGAAAGGGGGCGAATCTCCAATCAGCCCCAGCATTTT.

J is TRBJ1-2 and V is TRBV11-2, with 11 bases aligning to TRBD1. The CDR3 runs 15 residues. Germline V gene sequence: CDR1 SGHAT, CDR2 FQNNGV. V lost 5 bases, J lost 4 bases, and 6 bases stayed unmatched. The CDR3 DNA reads TGTGCCAGCAGCGTTGGGACAGGGGGTGGCTATGGCTACACCTTC. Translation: CASSVGTGGGYGYTF. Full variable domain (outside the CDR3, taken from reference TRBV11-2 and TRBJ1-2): EAGVAQSPRYKIIEKRQSVAFWCNPISGHATLYWYQQILGQGPKLLIQFQNNGVVDDSQLPKDRFSAERLKGVDSTLKIQPAKLEDSAVYLCASSVGTGGGYGYTFGSGTRLTVV.

The CDR3 loop reads CASSQAKTPNYGYTF. The DNA for the CDR3 is TGCGCCAGCAGCCAAGCCAAGACACCCAACTATGGCTACACCTTC. This chain joins TRBV4-3 and TRBJ1-2; D call uncertain. CDR1 and CDR2 (germline): LGHNA, YSLEER. The CDR3 is 15 amino acids. V was trimmed by 1 base and J by 2 bases, leaving 11 bases between them.

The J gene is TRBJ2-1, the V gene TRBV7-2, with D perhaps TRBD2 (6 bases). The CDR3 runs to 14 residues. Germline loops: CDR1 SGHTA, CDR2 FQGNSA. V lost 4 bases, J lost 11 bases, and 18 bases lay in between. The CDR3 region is CASSSGLQVGQQFF. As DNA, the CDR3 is TGTGCCAGCAGCTCGGGACTTCAGGTCGGGCAGCAGTTCTTC.

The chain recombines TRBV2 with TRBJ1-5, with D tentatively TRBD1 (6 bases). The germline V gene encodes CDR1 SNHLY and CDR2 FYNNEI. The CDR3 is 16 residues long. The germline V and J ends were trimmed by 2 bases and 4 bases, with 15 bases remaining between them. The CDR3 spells CASSEPDSGRNQPQHF. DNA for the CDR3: TGTGCCAGCAGTGAACCGGACAGCGGCCGGAATCAGCCCCAGCATTTT.

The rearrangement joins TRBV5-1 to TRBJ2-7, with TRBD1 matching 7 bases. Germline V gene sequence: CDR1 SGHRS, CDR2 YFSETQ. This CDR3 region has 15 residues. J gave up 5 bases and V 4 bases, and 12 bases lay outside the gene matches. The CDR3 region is CASSVGPPGGHEQYF. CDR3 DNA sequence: TGCGCCAGCAGCGTTGGTCCTCCAGGGGGACACGAGCAGTACTTC.

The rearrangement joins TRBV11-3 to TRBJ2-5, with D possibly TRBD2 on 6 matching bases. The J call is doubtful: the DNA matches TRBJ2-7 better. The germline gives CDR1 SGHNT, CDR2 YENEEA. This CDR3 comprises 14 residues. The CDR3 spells CASGALAVTYEQYF. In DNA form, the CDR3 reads TGTGCCAGCGGCGCACTAGCCGTCACCTACGAGCAGTACTTC.

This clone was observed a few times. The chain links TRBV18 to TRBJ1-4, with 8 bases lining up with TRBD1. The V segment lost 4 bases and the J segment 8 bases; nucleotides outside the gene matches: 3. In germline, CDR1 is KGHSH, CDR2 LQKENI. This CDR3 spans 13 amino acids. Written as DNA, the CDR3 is TGTGCCAGCTCACAGCGGGACAGGGAAAAACTGTTTTTT. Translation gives CASSQRDREKLFF.

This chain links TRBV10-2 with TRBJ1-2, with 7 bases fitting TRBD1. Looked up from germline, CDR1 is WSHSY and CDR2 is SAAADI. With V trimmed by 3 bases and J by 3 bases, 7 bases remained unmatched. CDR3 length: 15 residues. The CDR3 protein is CASSDIAQGDYGYTF. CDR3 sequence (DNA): TGCGCCAGCAGTGATATTGCCCAGGGGGACTATGGCTACACCTTC.

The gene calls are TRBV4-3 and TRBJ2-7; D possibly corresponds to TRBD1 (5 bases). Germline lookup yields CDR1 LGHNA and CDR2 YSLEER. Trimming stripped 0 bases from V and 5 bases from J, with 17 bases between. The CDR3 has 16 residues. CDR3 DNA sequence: TGCGCCAGCAGCCAAGATCGTGGGGCGTTTTCCCACGAGCAGTACTTC. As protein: CASSQDRGAFSHEQYF.

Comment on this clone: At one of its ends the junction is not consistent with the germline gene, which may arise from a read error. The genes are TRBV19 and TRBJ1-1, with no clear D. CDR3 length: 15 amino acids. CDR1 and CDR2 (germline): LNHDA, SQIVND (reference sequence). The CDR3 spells CATSLVQARNTEAVF. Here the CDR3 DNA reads TGTGCCACCTCCCTCGTCCAAGCAAGGAACACTGAAGCTGTCTTT.

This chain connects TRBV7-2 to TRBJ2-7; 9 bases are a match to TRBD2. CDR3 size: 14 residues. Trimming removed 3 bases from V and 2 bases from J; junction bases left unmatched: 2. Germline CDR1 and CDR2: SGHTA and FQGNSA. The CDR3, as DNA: TGTGCCAGCAGCTTTAGCGGGGGCGCCTACGAGCAGTACTTC. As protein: CASSFSGGAYEQYF.